A single sample gave rise to the 22 T cell receptor beta chains below, sequenced in a study of regulatory T cells in long-lasting Graves disease. Sample time point: newly diagnosed GD, antithyroid drugs for less than 3 months. PBMC-extracted RNA yielded the TCR library. CDR3-region Arm-PCR and iRepertoire HTBI primers produced the TCR beta libraries. In TCRdb, the multiplex PCR reads were re-called with MiXCR into one record per CDR3 protein. The sample has around 360,000 distinct CDR3 sequences, about 16% seen once. The data were also submitted as part of a second study, on T cells in Graves' hyperthyroidism and ophthalmopathy.

The sequenced sample was peripheral blood mononuclear cells (PBMCs), obtained at new diagnosis, from a patient treated with antithyroid drugs. All receptors come from a woman between 18 and 29 years old with Graves disease.

This clonotype was detected many times. The chain links TRBV7-8 to TRBJ1-1; D remains ambiguous. Looked up from germline, CDR1 is SGHVS and CDR2 is FQNEAQ. With 3 bases removed from V and 4 bases from J, the gap between germline ends came to 12 bases. The CDR3 runs to 14 residues. CDR3 region: CASSFRQTVTEAFF. In DNA form, the CDR3 reads TGTGCCAGCAGCTTTCGGCAGACGGTCACTGAAGCTTTCTTT.

The V gene is TRBV7-9, the J gene TRBJ1-2, with D maybe TRBD1 (5 bases). V lost 6 bases and J lost 5, with 13 bases in between. This CDR3 has 13 amino acids. Germline values: CDR1 SEHNR, CDR2 FQNEAQ (reference sequence). The CDR3 DNA sequence: TGTGCCAGCAGTAACGCGGGGGGGTATGGCTACACCTTC. Translation: CASSNAGGYGYTF.

The sample holds many counts of this clonotype. The chain has TRBV28 and TRBJ2-3; 10 bases match TRBD1. The CDR3 is made up of 16 amino acids. V lost 5 bases and J lost 0; bases outside the gene matches: 5. The V gene's germline CDR1 is MDHEN and CDR2 SYDVKM. CDR3 in amino acids: CASSPWTGGSTDTQYF. DNA for the CDR3: TGTGCCAGCAGTCCCTGGACAGGGGGGAGCACAGATACGCAGTATTTT.

This clonotype appeared many times. The CDR3 nucleotides are TGTGCCAGCAGCCACCAGCTTAGGGGGAGAAAGGTCGAGCAGTACTTC. This gives the protein CASSHQLRGRKVEQYF. This chain uses TRBV2 with TRBJ2-7; perhaps TRBD1 as D (6 bases). This CDR3 comprises 16 residues. Germline assignment: CDR1 SNHLY and CDR2 FYNNEI. V lost 6 bases, J lost 6 bases, and 24 bases lay in between.

This clonotype has at least ten counts. V gene TRBV11-1 combines with J gene TRBJ2-5; D is unclear. The length of the CDR3 is 15 residues. Per germline, CDR1 SGHAT and CDR2 FQDESV (reference sequence). Trimming stripped 2 bases from V and 0 bases from J, with 10 bases between. The DNA for the CDR3 is TGTGCCAGCAGCTTAAACACGCTTAACCAAGAGACCCAGTACTTC. It specifies CASSLNTLNQETQYF.

The genes are TRBV19 and TRBJ1-2, with 9 bases lining up with TRBD1. This CDR3 has 14 residues. With 7 bases clipped from V and 8 bases from J, the junction kept 11 bases outside the gene matches. Per the germline V gene, CDR1 is LNHDA and CDR2 is SQIVND (reference sequence). The CDR3 DNA is TGTGCCAGTAATCCGATACAGGGGGCTAAAGGCTACACCTTC. It yields the protein CASNPIQGAKGYTF.

This clonotype was detected ten times or more. The chain combines TRBV20-1 with TRBJ2-3; D is unclear. There are 15 residues in the CDR3. The ends were cut back, 5 bases at V and 6 bases at J, with 21 bases in the middle. Germline CDR1 DFQATT, CDR2 SNEGSKA (reference sequence). For the CDR3, the DNA is TGCAGTGCTGGCCGAGGAGTGGGCGCGAGGGATACGCAGTATTTT. Amino acid sequence: CSAGRGVGARDTQYF.

This clonotype was picked up many times. The chain recombines TRBV5-1 with TRBJ2-1, with D possibly being TRBD1 (7 bases). Germline lookup yields CDR1 SGHRS and CDR2 YFSETQ. The germline V and J ends were trimmed by 4 bases and 5 bases, with 16 bases remaining between them. This CDR3 contains 15 residues. The CDR3 DNA reads as TGCGCCAGCAGCCCGGAGGGGACAGATGACAATGAGCAGTTCTTC. This encodes CASSPEGTDDNEQFF.

This clonotype was found a few times. V gene TRBV20-1 combines with J gene TRBJ1-1, with D unresolved. With 3 bases removed from V and 0 bases from J, the gap between germline ends came to 8 bases. Germline assignment: CDR1 DFQATT and CDR2 SNEGSKA (reference sequence). This CDR3 comprises 13 residues. CDR3 nucleotides: TGCAGTGCTAGGAAACGGATGAACACTGAAGCTTTCTTT. This codes for CSARKRMNTEAFF.

This chain joins TRBV28 and TRBJ2-1, with 8 bases lining up with TRBD2. This CDR3 is 16 amino acids long. Losses at the gene ends were 7 bases for V and 0 bases for J; bases not matched to a gene: 8. Germline lookup yields CDR1 MDHEN and CDR2 SYDVKM. CDR3 DNA: TGTGCCAGCACCGATAGCGGGACTAGCTCCTACAATGAGCAGTTCTTC. Its translation: CASTDSGTSSYNEQFF.

The chain employs TRBV2 and TRBJ2-7; D gene uncertain. This CDR3 is 11 amino acids long. Per germline, CDR1 SNHLY and CDR2 FYNNEI. Trimming cost V 6 bases and J 3 bases, with 6 bases left between them. CDR3 loop: CASRRIYEQYF. The CDR3 DNA is TGTGCCAGCAGGAGGATCTACGAGCAGTACTTC.

The chain combines TRBV20-1 with TRBJ2-1; 7 positions match TRBD1. CDR1 is DFQATT and CDR2 is SNEGSKA in the germline V gene (reference sequence). The CDR3 runs to 14 residues. The trim removed 1 base at V and 6 bases at J, leaving 6 bases unmatched. The CDR3, as DNA: TGCAGTGCTAGAGGGCCGACAGGGAGCAATGAGCAGTTCTTC. This gives the protein CSARGPTGSNEQFF.

The sample holds many counts of this clonotype. This rearrangement joins TRBV20-1 to TRBJ2-5; 10 bases line up with TRBD1. The CDR3 is 13 amino acids. Germline V gives CDR1 DFQATT, CDR2 SNEGSKA (reference sequence). The J segment lost 4 bases and the V segment lost 3 bases, leaving 2 bases of the junction unmatched. In DNA form, the CDR3 reads TGCAGTGCTAGCGGGACAGGGGTAGAGACCCAGTACTTC. Its translation: CSASGTGVETQYF.

The J gene is TRBJ2-7, the V gene TRBV9, with TRBD2 as a possible D gene (6 bases). The CDR3 is 15 amino acids. CDR1 SGDLS and CDR2 YYNGEE come from the germline V gene. V lost 3 bases and J 3 bases, leaving 16 bases between the germline ends. CDR3 loop: CASSEAGSGDYEQYF. Here the CDR3 DNA reads TGTGCCAGCAGCGAAGCAGGGTCGGGGGACTACGAGCAGTACTTC.

This clonotype came up many times. The chain uses TRBV7-6 and TRBJ2-1, with TRBD2 as a possible D gene (6 bases). Germline V gene data show CDR1 as SGHVS and CDR2 as FNYEAQ. Trimming stripped 4 bases from V and 6 bases from J, with 10 bases between. The CDR3 loop spans 13 amino acids. CDR3 coding DNA: TGTGCCAGCAGCTCCGAACTAGCCAATGAGCAGTTCTTC. Its translation is CASSSELANEQFF. Full variable domain (rest looked up from reference TRBV7-6 and TRBJ2-1): GAGVSQSPRYKVTKRGQDVALRCDPISGHVSLYWYRQALGQGPEFLTYFNYEAQQDKSGLPNDRFSAERPEGSISTLTIQRTEQRDSAMYRCASSSELANEQFFGPGTRLTVL.

J is TRBJ2-1 and V is TRBV9; 10 bases fit TRBD2. CDR1 and CDR2 from the germline V gene are SGDLS and YYNGEE. This CDR3 region has 17 residues. V gave up 2 bases and J gave up 7 bases; unmatched junction bases: 12. CDR3 nucleotides: TGTGCCAGCAGCGTTGCCTCCTGGAGCGGGGGGGGGAATGAGCAGTTCTTC. The encoded protein is CASSVASWSGGGNEQFF.

The chain uses TRBV20-1 and TRBJ2-2; 8 bases align to TRBD1. This CDR3 has 16 amino acids. Germline trimming cut 5 bases from V and 6 bases from J; bases unmatched to any gene: 14. Germline lookup yields CDR1 DFQATT and CDR2 SNEGSKA (reference sequence). CDR3 coding DNA: TGCAGTGCTCACCGCCCACAGGGGGTTGTGGCCGGGGAGCTGTTTTTT. Protein: CSAHRPQGVVAGELFF.

This clonotype turned up a few times. The V and J genes are TRBV7-9 and TRBJ1-3; TRBD1 is a possible D gene (6 bases). CDR1 SEHNR and CDR2 FQNEAQ come from the germline V gene (reference sequence). Trimming took off 5 bases at V and 0 bases at J, with 14 bases between the two ends. This CDR3 has 16 amino acids. CDR3 nucleotide sequence: TGTGCCAGCAGCCCAGGGACATTTCACTCTGGAAACACCATATATTTT. It codes for CASSPGTFHSGNTIYF.

This clonotype was counted at least ten times. The chain couples TRBV12-3 or TRBV12-4 to TRBJ1-2; 10 bases fit TRBD1. The junction had 4 bases not matched to a gene; V was cut back by 6 bases and J by 6 bases. The CDR3 sequence is 13 residues long. The CDR3 region has the DNA TGTGCCAGCAGCCCAGGACAGGGGGATGGCTACACCTTC. It yields the protein CASSPGQGDGYTF.

This clonotype was counted many times. The V and J genes are TRBV28 and TRBJ2-4; tentative D call: TRBD1 (5 bases). The CDR3 runs 15 residues. The germline V gene encodes CDR1 MDHEN and CDR2 SYDVKM. Trimming took off 5 bases at V and 0 bases at J, with 11 bases between the two ends. This CDR3 is CASSADSSAKNIQYF. DNA of the CDR3: TGTGCCAGCAGTGCCGACAGCTCAGCCAAAAACATTCAGTACTTC. Based on the CDR3 plus reference TRBV28 and TRBJ2-4, the full variable domain is DVKVTQSSRYLVKRTGEKVFLECVQDMDHENMFWYRQDPGLGLRLIYFSYDVKMKEKGDIPEGYSVSREKKERFSLILESASTNQTSMYLCASSADSSAKNIQYFGAGTRLSVL.

The chain joins TRBV6-4 to TRBJ2-3; 7 bases are shared with TRBD2. CDR1 and CDR2 from the germline V gene are MRHNA and SNTAGT. There are 15 residues in the CDR3. The V gene end was trimmed by 5 bases and the J gene end by 6 bases; junction bases not matched to a gene: 11. The CDR3 reads CASSQRTGGLDTQYF. CDR3 in DNA: TGTGCCAGCAGTCAACGCACCGGGGGGTTGGATACGCAGTATTTT.

As to this clonotype: Just one base apart from a much larger clone, this may be a read error. CDR3 residues: CASSYGLAGYADTQYF. Written as DNA, the CDR3 is TGTGCCAGCAGCTACGGACTAGCGGGTTACGCAGATACGCAGTATTTT. The V and J genes are TRBV6-5 and TRBJ2-3, with TRBD2 matching 11 bases. V lost 6 bases and J lost 4; bases outside the gene matches: 9. This CDR3 region has 16 residues. Germline values: CDR1 MNHEY, CDR2 SVGAGI.